This T cell receptor beta chain stems from a study of blood T cell repertoires in COVID-19. Across the study: Acute-phase and convalescent COVID-19 samples originated in the United States, Italy and Spain.

Using immunoSEQ multiplex PCR, the repertoire was profiled, and TCRdb retains in-frame clones only, with some absent. The top ten clones hold about 23% of a sample with around 16,000 clones, 80% to 85% of them seen once. Germline V lookup: CDR1 SGHAT, CDR2 FQDESV (reference sequence). The CDR3 loop spans 16 amino acids. The germline V and J ends were trimmed by 5 bases and 2 bases, with 16 bases remaining between them. The TCR sequence derives from a man older than 75 with active or convalescent COVID-19. The chain joins TRBV11-1 to TRBJ1-3; TRBD1 is a possible D gene (6 bases). The specimen was peripheral blood. Here the CDR3 reads CASSLTGGLTGNTIYF. CDR3 coding DNA: TGTGCCAGCAGCCTAACGGGGGGCCTCACTGGAAACACCATATATTTT.